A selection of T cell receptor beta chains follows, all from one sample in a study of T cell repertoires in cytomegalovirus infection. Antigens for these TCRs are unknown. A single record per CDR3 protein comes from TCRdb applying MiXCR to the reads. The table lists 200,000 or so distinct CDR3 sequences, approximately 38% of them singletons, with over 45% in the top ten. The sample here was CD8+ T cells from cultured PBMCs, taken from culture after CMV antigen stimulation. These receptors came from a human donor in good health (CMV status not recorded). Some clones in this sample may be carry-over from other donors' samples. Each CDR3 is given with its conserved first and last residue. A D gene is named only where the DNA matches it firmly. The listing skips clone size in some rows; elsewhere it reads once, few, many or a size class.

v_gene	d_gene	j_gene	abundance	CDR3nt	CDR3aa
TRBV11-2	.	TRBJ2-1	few	TGTGCCAGCAGCTTAGGTCGGCGGGGACAGTACAATGAGCAGTTCTTC	CASSLGRRGQYNEQFF
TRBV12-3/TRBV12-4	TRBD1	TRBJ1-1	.	TGTGCCAGCAGCCGCCTTGACAGGGCATCTGAAGCTTTCTTT	CASSRLDRASEAFF
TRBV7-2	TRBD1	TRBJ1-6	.	TGTGCCAGCAGCCAAGGACAGGCTTATAATTCACCCCTCCACTTT	CASSQGQAYNSPLHF
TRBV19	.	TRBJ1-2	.	TGTGCCAGTAGTGGCCGGACAGCTGAGACTCCTTTTCGTTATGGCTACACCTTC	CASSGRTAETPFRYGYTF
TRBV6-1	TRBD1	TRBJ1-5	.	TGTGCCAGCATGTCCGGGACAGGGGGCTGGAGCAATCAGCCCCAGCATTTT	CASMSGTGGWSNQPQHF
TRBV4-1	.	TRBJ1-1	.	TGCGCCAGCAGCCAAGATGTCTCCGGCAACACTGAAGCTTTCTTT	CASSQDVSGNTEAFF
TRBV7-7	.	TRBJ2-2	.	TGTGCTAGCAGCCGGGGACGAAGCGCGAACACCGGGGAGCTGTTTTTT	CASSRGRSANTGELFF
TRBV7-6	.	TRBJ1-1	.	TGTGCCAGCAGCTGGCGGACTCAAAGCGGGAACACTGAAGCTTTCTTT	CASSWRTQSGNTEAFF
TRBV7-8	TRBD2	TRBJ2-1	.	TGTGCCAGCAGCTTAGGACTAGCGGGATCACTTTCCTACAATGAGCAGTTCTTC	CASSLGLAGSLSYNEQFF
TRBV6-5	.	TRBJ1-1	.	TGTGCCAGCAGTTACCCGGGGGGGGCAGCTTTCTTT	CASSYPGGAAFF
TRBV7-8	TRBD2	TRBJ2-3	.	TGTGCCAGCAGCTTTCAACTAGCGGGGGGGCCGGGCACAGATACGCAGTATTTT	CASSFQLAGGPGTDTQYF
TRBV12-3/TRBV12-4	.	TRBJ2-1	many	TGTGCCAGCAGTTTCGGGCCGGTGGAGGTGGGGGGTGTCAAGCCCTCCTACAATGAGCAGTTCTTC	CASSFGPVEVGGVKPSYNEQFF
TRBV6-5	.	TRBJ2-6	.	TGTGCCAGCAGTCGACAGGATAGCTCTGGGGCCAACGTCCTGACTTTC	CASSRQDSSGANVLTF
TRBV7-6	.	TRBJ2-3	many	TGTGCCAGAAGCTTAGCTGGAATTCCCGCAGATACGAAGTATTTT	CARSLAGIPADTKYF
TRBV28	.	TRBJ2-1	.	TGTGCCAGCAGTCCTATAGCGGAAGAGGGCTACAATGAGCAGTTCTTC	CASSPIAEEGYNEQFF
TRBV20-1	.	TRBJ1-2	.	TGCAGTGCTAGAGATGAGGGTTGGAACTATGGCTACACCTTC	CSARDEGWNYGYTF
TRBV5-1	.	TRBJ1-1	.	TGCGCCAGCAGCTTGGAGGGCAACGGGGCATTGAACACTGAAGCTTTCTTT	CASSLEGNGALNTEAFF
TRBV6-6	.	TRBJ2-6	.	TGTGCCAGCAGTTACGGGGGGCCCCGCGGGGCCAACGTCCTGACTTTC	CASSYGGPRGANVLTF
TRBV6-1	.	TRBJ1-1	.	TGTGCCAGTTTCGGTCGGGGGGAGAACACTGAAGCTTTCTTT	CASFGRGENTEAFF
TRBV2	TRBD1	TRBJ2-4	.	TGTGCCAGCAGTGACCAGGGGGCCCGGGGAAACATTCAGTACTTC	CASSDQGARGNIQYF
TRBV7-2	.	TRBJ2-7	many	TGTGCCAGCAGCTTTATAGGCCGGGAGCAGTACTTC	CASSFIGREQYF
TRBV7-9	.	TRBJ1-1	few	TGTGCCAGCAGCTTCCCAGGGGACACTGAAGCTTTCTTT	CASSFPGDTEAFF
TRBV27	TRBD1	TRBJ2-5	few	TGTGCCAGCAGTTCGGACAGGGGGGAGACCCAGTACTTC	CASSSDRGETQYF